The subject of this entry is one T cell receptor beta chain. Germline-derived CDR1 and CDR2 are MNHEY and SVGAGI. This CDR3 region has 12 residues. The sample is drawn from a study of T cells expressing NK-cell markers. Synthesis of TCR beta cDNA relied on 5'RACE template switching carrying UMIs. TCRdb reprocessed the 5' RACE reads; each CDR3 protein has one entry and no DNA is given. This sample's clone table lists some 500,000 distinct CDR3 sequences. V and J are TRBV6-5 and TRBJ2-4. This TCR came from a woman in her fifties or sixties in good health. Source material: blood T cells: a sorted CD56 or NKG2C T cell subset, CD4+ or CD8+ T cells, or bulk PBMC T cells (not recorded which). The CDR3 reads CASSYLGGSQYF.